Below are 23 T cell receptor beta chains sequenced from a single sample in a study of cytomegalovirus exposure and HLA in healthy donors. Primers included in the PCR were 60 Vbeta and 13 Jbeta primers. Sequencing was performed with immunoSEQ multiplex PCR; in TCRdb, only in-frame clones are kept and a portion is missing. Of roughly 140,000 clones in the sample, around 82% were seen once. The sequencing sample was made of PBMCs. These receptors were collected from a woman aged 40 to 50 in good health and CMV-seropositive.

In DNA, the CDR3 is TGTGCCAGTAGTATGGGGCCATCGGGCACTGAAGCTTTCTTT. Translation: CASSMGPSGTEAFF. V is TRBV19 and J is TRBJ1-1, with D tentatively TRBD1 (5 bases). The germline gives CDR1 LNHDA, CDR2 SQIVND (reference sequence). V shed 3 bases and J shed 4 bases, with 12 bases lying between them. CDR3 length: 14 amino acids.

The chain is built from TRBV6-1 and TRBJ1-4, with TRBD1 matching 7 bases. From germline, CDR1 is MNHNS and CDR2 SASEGT. V lost 3 bases to trimming and J lost 0 bases; unmatched junction nucleotides: 10. This CDR3 region has 18 residues. CDR3 in amino acids: CASSDRGWVLATNEKLFF. As DNA, the CDR3 is TGTGCCAGCAGTGACAGGGGGTGGGTCCTAGCAACTAATGAAAAACTGTTTTTT.

The chain uses TRBV4-1 and TRBJ2-1; D not certain. Germline V CDR1 and CDR2: MGHRA, YSYEKL. The CDR3 loop spans 16 amino acids. The V end was cut by 0 bases, the J end by 4 bases, with 13 bases between. In DNA, the CDR3 is TGCGCCAGCAGCCAAGATCTGGCGGAAACTTACAATGAGCAGTTCTTC. This gives the protein CASSQDLAETYNEQFF.

The rearrangement links TRBV2 to TRBJ2-1; D is perhaps TRBD2 (6 bases). CDR1 is SNHLY, CDR2 FYNNEI, per germline. This CDR3 region has 15 residues. V lost 6 bases to trimming and J lost 0 bases, with 12 bases between them. CDR3 nucleotides: TGTGCCAGCAGACAAATAGCGGACTCCTACAATGAGCAGTTCTTC. Protein product: CASRQIADSYNEQFF.

The V call is TRBV7-2, the J call TRBJ2-7; D unresolved. This CDR3 region has 15 residues. V was cut by 1 base and J by 0 bases, with 10 bases left in between. CDR1 is SGHTA and CDR2 is FQGNSA in the germline V gene. Written as DNA, the CDR3 is TGTGCCAGCAGCTTAGATCTACAGCCCTCCTACGAGCAGTACTTC. This translates into CASSLDLQPSYEQYF.

The rearrangement joins TRBV7-3 to TRBJ2-7, with 8 bases aligning to TRBD1. V shed 2 bases, J shed 6 bases, and the junction held 3 bases outside the gene matches. CDR3 length equals 13 residues. Looked up from germline, CDR1 is SGHTA and CDR2 is FQGTGA. The CDR3 spells CASSLGQGREQYF. The CDR3 DNA follows: TGTGCCAGCAGCTTAGGACAGGGCCGCGAGCAGTACTTC.

The chain couples TRBV7-2 to TRBJ2-1; 9 bases agree with TRBD2. Germline assignment: CDR1 SGHTA and CDR2 FQGNSA. J gave up 4 bases and V 2 bases, and 3 bases lay outside the gene matches. The length of the CDR3 is 15 residues. The CDR3 is CASSLWRGGYNEQFF. The CDR3 region has the DNA TGTGCCAGCAGCTTATGGCGGGGGGGTTACAATGAGCAGTTCTTC.

The chain has TRBV6-5 and TRBJ2-7; TRBD1 matches 9 bases. Looked up from germline, CDR1 is MNHEY and CDR2 is SVGAGI. Trimming at V came to 6 bases and at J to 4 bases, leaving 7 bases not matched to a gene. The CDR3 covers 14 residues. This CDR3 is CASRTYRGRYEQYF. The CDR3 coding sequence is TGTGCCAGCAGGACTTACAGGGGGCGTTACGAGCAGTACTTC.

The rearrangement links TRBV7-2 to TRBJ2-5, with 11 bases matching TRBD2. V was pared by 5 bases and J by 4 bases, with 9 bases of the junction left unmatched. CDR3 length: 16 residues. Germline CDR1 reads SGHTA; CDR2 reads FQGNSA. The CDR3 reads CASSLLAGGFGETQYF. As DNA, the CDR3 is TGTGCCAGCAGCCTGCTAGCGGGAGGCTTCGGAGAGACCCAGTACTTC. The full variable domain, its missing parts supplied by reference TRBV7-2 and TRBJ2-5, is GAGVSQSPSNKVTEKGKDVELRCDPISGHTALYWYRQSLGQGLEFLIYFQGNSAPDKSGLPSDRFSAERTGGSVSTLTIQRTQQEDSAVYLCASSLLAGGFGETQYFGPGTRLLVL.

The chain links TRBV7-9 to TRBJ1-2, with 9 bases identical to TRBD1. Per the germline V gene, CDR1 is SEHNR and CDR2 is FQNEAQ (reference sequence). V shed 4 bases, J shed 11 bases, and the junction held 14 bases outside the gene matches. This CDR3 spans 15 amino acids. CDR3 DNA sequence: TGTGCCAGCAGCTCCTCCGGGACAGGGCCCGTAGGTTACACCTTC. Amino acids: CASSSSGTGPVGYTF.

A note on this clone: Relative to the germline gene, one junction end is altered; a read error may explain this. The rearrangement uses TRBV7-7 and TRBJ2-1, with D possibly being TRBD2 (5 bases). CDR3 length: 15 residues. Germline V CDR1 and CDR2: SSHAT, FNYEAQ (reference sequence). The CDR3 loop reads CASSPGPGSGDEQFF. CDR3 nucleotides: TGTGCTAGCAGCCCCGGCCCAGGCAGCGGAGATGAGCAGTTCTTC.

The chain links TRBV7-8 to TRBJ1-2, with D hard to call. Per the germline V gene, CDR1 is SGHVS and CDR2 is FQNEAQ. V gave up 0 bases and J gave up 3 bases, with 17 bases separating them. There are 17 residues in the CDR3. CDR3 nucleotide sequence: TGTGCCAGCAGCTTAGCGCTCAGTGGGGAGGGAGACTATGGCTACACCTTC. It translates to CASSLALSGEGDYGYTF.

V gene TRBV27 combines with J gene TRBJ1-1; D perhaps matches TRBD1 (5 bases). V lost 3 bases to trimming and J lost 3 bases, with 14 bases between them. The CDR3 covers 15 residues. Germline V gene lookup returns CDR1 MNHEY and CDR2 SMNVEV (reference sequence). The CDR3 nucleotides read TGTGCCAGCAGTTTCTCGACAGATGGGGACACTGAAGCTTTCTTT. Translation gives CASSFSTDGDTEAFF.

The chain couples TRBV30 to TRBJ2-3, with TRBD2 matching 7 bases. Looked up from germline, CDR1 is GTSNPN and CDR2 is SVGIG (reference sequence). This CDR3 region has 14 residues. Trimming took 2 bases from V and 5 from J; bases not matched to a gene: 7. CDR3: CAWSIASGIDTQYF. Written as DNA, the CDR3 is TGTGCCTGGAGTATAGCTAGCGGCATAGATACGCAGTATTTT. The whole variable domain, remainder taken from reference TRBV30 and TRBJ2-3, is SQTIHQWPATLVQPVGSPLSLECTVEGTSNPNLYWYRQAAGRGLQLLFYSVGIGQISSEVPQNLSASRPQDRQFILSSKKLLLSDSGFYLCAWSIASGIDTQYFGPGTRLTVL.

The sample holds one count of this clone. This chain uses TRBV5-4 with TRBJ2-3, with 7 bases lining up with TRBD2. Unmatched junction bases numbered 11, after V lost 2 bases and J lost 2 bases. This CDR3 contains 17 residues. Per germline, CDR1 SGHNT and CDR2 YYREEE (reference sequence). This chain's CDR3 is CASSLGIAGAVTDTQYF. The CDR3 region has the DNA TGTGCCAGCAGCTTAGGGATAGCGGGCGCAGTCACAGATACGCAGTATTTT.

The DNA of the CDR3 is TGCGCCAGCAGCTGGGACTACCAAGAGACCCAGTACTTC. Translation: CASSWDYQETQYF. This rearrangement joins TRBV5-1 to TRBJ2-5; possible D gene TRBD2, 6 bases. Looked up from germline, CDR1 is SGHRS and CDR2 is YFSETQ. Trimming removed 3 bases at V and 0 bases at J, with 6 bases between. The CDR3 has 13 residues.

This chain uses TRBV5-1 with TRBJ2-7; the match to TRBD1 covers 7 bases. J lost 6 bases, V lost 5 bases, and 8 bases had no gene match. CDR1 and CDR2 from the germline V gene are SGHRS and YFSETQ. This CDR3 comprises 13 residues. CDR3 loop: CASSDRVPGEQYF. In nucleotides, the CDR3 is TGCGCCAGCAGTGACAGGGTCCCGGGCGAGCAGTACTTC.

J is TRBJ2-3 and V is TRBV27, with 8 bases matching TRBD2. CDR1 and CDR2 from the germline V gene are MNHEY and SMNVEV (reference sequence). This CDR3 spans 14 amino acids. Germline trimming cut 7 bases from V and 2 bases from J; bases unmatched to any gene: 5. As DNA, the CDR3 is TGTGCCAGCAAGGGCGGGAGGAACACAGATACGCAGTATTTT. It codes for CASKGGRNTDTQYF.

The rearrangement joins TRBV6-1 to TRBJ1-5; 8 bases map to TRBD1. V lost 5 bases to trimming and J lost 15 bases; unmatched junction nucleotides: 18. This CDR3 spans 15 amino acids. Germline CDR1 MNHNS, CDR2 SASEGT. For the CDR3, the DNA is TGTGCCAGCAGTTTTTCCGGGACAGGCCCGGAAGTAGGGCATTTT. This translates into CASSFSGTGPEVGHF.

This chain uses TRBV6-1 with TRBJ2-1, with D possibly TRBD2 on 6 matching bases. Germline V gives CDR1 MNHNS, CDR2 SASEGT. This CDR3 is built from 16 residues. V was trimmed by 2 bases and J by 0 bases, leaving 11 bases between them. The CDR3 here is CASSERGLRSYNEQFF. In DNA form, the CDR3 reads TGTGCCAGCAGTGAACGGGGACTCCGCTCCTACAATGAGCAGTTCTTC.

The V call is TRBV7-2, the J call TRBJ2-7; tentatively, D is TRBD1 (6 bases). CDR3 length: 14 amino acids. Trimming cost V 2 bases and J 1 base, with 9 bases left between them. Germline CDR1 reads SGHTA; CDR2 reads FQGNSA. The CDR3 nucleotides are TGTGCCAGCAGCTTAAGGACAGAGTCCTACGAGCAGTACTTC. It specifies CASSLRTESYEQYF.

The chain couples TRBV5-1 to TRBJ2-3; TRBD2 aligns across 8 bases. This CDR3 contains 15 residues. J was trimmed by 0 bases and V by 5 bases; bases with no gene match: 5. CDR1 is SGHRS and CDR2 is YFSETQ in the germline V gene. The CDR3 DNA sequence: TGCGCCAGCAGGTTTGAGCGGGGGAGCACAGATACGCAGTATTTT. Translating it yields CASRFERGSTDTQYF.

J is TRBJ2-7 and V is TRBV5-1; 12 bases are shared with TRBD1. The CDR3 is made up of 16 amino acids. Trimming removed 0 bases from V and 3 bases from J; junction bases left unmatched: 4. Germline V gene data show CDR1 as SGHRS and CDR2 as YFSETQ. This CDR3 reads CASSLGGTGGDYEQYF. For the CDR3, the DNA is TGCGCCAGCAGCTTGGGGGGGACAGGGGGCGACTACGAGCAGTACTTC.